The clone carrying this TCR beta chain was counted ten times or more. The antigen remains unidentified. The data belong to a study of T cells in Graves' hyperthyroidism and ophthalmopathy. General observations from the study: Model output signaled ophthalmopathy a median roughly 6.1 months ahead of onset.

Germline values: CDR1 MDHEN, CDR2 SYDVKM. V lost 3 bases and J lost 4, with 13 bases in between. This CDR3 spans 15 amino acids. Each person with ophthalmopathy scored at least 3 on the Clinical Activity Score, reached NOSPECS grade 4 or higher, and had been ill under 3 months. Patients were excluded for uncontrolled infection, other autoimmune disease, pregnancy or lactation. Each 10 ml fresh peripheral blood draw supplied the PBMCs. Amplified TCR beta CDR3 regions came from RNA transcripts. Initially, a first-round RT-PCR of the TCR CDR3 employed the HTBI primer set. TCRdb called the multiplex PCR reads again in MiXCR, with one record for every CDR3 protein. The repertoire consists of over 250,000 distinct CDR3 sequences, with 22% occurring once and the leading ten covering about 60%.

Sample: blood. V usage is TRBV28 and J usage is TRBJ1-5; possibly TRBD1 for D (5 bases). The TCR sequence derives from a young man with Graves' ophthalmopathy. The CDR3 nucleotides are TGTGCCAGCAGTTTCCGGCAGGGATGGAATCAGCCCCAGCATTTT. Its protein is CASSFRQGWNQPQHF.